This TCR beta chain was documented in a study of CD8 T cells in Susac syndrome. Study-wide context: Within the sequenced group of Susac syndrome patients, 5 or 6 showed active disease and roughly 8 were in remission. There were Susac syndrome patients who were therapy-naive at blood draw, others on corticosteroids, and others on intravenous immunoglobulin alone.

RNA amounts of about 0.5 to 1 ug underwent reverse transcription with random hexamers. The CDR3 of TCR beta was amplified by immunoSEQ multiplex PCR across 54 Vbeta and 13 Jbeta. TCRdb independently ran MiXCR on the immunoSEQ multiplex PCR reads; one entry per CDR3 protein. The sample shows tens of thousands of distinct CDR3 sequences, 93% of them seen only once. The CDR3 has 18 amino acids. Germline assignment: CDR1 DFQATT and CDR2 SNEGSKA (reference sequence). V was pared by 1 base and J by 0 bases, with 19 bases between. The specimen sequenced was CD4+ T cells from PBMCs. The clonotype comes from a human donor with Susac syndrome. J is TRBJ1-5 and V is TRBV20-1; no definite D call. CDR3 sequence: CSARGGSTVTHSNQPQHF. The CDR3, as DNA: TGCAGTGCTAGAGGCGGGTCTACAGTCACTCATAGCAATCAGCCCCAGCATTTT.